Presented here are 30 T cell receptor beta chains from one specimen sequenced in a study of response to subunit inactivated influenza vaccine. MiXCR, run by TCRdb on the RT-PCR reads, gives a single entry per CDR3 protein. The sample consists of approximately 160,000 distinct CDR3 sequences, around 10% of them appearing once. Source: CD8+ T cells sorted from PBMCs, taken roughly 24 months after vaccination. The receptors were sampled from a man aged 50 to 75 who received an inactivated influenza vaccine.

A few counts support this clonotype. CDR3 in amino acids: CASSGGSGLSGEKLFF. CDR3 sequence (DNA): TGTGCCAGCAGTGGGGGTTCGGGACTATCCGGTGAAAAACTGTTTTTT. The V gene is TRBV12-3 or TRBV12-4, the J gene TRBJ1-4; D may be TRBD1 (5 bases). The V gene lost 5 bases and the J gene lost 7 bases, with 20 bases spanning the gap. The CDR3 is 16 amino acids.

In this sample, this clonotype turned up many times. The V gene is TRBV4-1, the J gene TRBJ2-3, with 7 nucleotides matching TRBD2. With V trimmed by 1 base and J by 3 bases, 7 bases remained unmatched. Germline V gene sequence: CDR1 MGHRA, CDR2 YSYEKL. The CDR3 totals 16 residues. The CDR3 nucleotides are TGCGCCAGCAGCCAAGTGGTGACGGGGGGTACAGATACGCAGTATTTT. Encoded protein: CASSQVVTGGTDTQYF.

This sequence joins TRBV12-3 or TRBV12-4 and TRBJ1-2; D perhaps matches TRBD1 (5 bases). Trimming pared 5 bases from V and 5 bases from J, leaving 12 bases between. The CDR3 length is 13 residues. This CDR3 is CASSPGTSYGYTF. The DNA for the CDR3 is TGTGCCAGCAGTCCCGGGACCAGTTATGGCTACACCTTC.

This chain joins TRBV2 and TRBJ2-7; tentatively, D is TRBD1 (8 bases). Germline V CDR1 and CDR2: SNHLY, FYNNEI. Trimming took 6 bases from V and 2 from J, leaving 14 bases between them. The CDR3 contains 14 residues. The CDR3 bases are TGTGCCAGCAGAGGACAGGGAGGGACCTACGAGCAGTACTTC. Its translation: CASRGQGGTYEQYF.

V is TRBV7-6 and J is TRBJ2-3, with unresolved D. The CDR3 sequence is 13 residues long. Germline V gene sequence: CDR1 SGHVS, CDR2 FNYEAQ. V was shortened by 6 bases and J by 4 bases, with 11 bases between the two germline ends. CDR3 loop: CASSYWTADTQYF. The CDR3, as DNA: TGTGCCAGCAGTTATTGGACGGCAGATACGCAGTATTTT.

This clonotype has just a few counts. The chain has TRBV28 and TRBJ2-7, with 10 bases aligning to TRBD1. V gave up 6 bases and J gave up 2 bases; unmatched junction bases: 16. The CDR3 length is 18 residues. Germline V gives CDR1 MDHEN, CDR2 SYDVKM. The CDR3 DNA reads TGTGCCAGCAGGGACAGGGGGGACTTTTCCAGACGTCCCTACGAGCAGTACTTC. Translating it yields CASRDRGDFSRRPYEQYF.

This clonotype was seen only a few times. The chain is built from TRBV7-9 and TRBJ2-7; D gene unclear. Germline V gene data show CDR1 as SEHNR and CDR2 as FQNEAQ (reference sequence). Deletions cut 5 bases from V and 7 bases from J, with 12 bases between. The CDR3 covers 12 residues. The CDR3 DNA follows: TGTGCCAGCAGCCTAAGCGTACCGGAGCAGTACTTC. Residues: CASSLSVPEQYF.

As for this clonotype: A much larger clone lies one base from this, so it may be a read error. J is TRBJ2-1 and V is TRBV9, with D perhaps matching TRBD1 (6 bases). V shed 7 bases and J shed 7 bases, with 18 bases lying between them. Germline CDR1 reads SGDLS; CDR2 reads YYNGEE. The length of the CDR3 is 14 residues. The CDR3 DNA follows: TGTGCCAGCTCCGGGACATGGGGCTGGAATGAGCAGTTCTTC. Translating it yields CASSGTWGWNEQFF.

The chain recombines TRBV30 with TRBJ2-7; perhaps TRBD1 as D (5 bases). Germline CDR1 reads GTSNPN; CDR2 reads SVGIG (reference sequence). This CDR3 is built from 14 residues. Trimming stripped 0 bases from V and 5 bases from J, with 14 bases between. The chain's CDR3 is CAWSVRWTPNEQYF. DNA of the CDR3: TGTGCCTGGAGTGTACGCTGGACACCCAACGAGCAGTACTTC.

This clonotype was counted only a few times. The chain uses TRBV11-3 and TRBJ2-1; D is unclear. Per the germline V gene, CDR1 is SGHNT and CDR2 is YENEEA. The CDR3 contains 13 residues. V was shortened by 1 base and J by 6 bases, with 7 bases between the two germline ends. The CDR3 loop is CASSLGDFNEQFF. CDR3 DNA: TGTGCCAGCAGCTTAGGCGATTTCAATGAGCAGTTCTTC.

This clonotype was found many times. The DNA of the CDR3 is TGTGCCAGCAGTTGGGTTGACACCGGGGAGCTGTTTTTT. Translation: CASSWVDTGELFF. The chain recombines TRBV27 with TRBJ2-2, with D unclear. The CDR3 runs 13 residues. V dropped 4 bases and J dropped 3 bases, with 6 bases sitting between them. Germline V lookup: CDR1 MNHEY, CDR2 SMNVEV (reference sequence).

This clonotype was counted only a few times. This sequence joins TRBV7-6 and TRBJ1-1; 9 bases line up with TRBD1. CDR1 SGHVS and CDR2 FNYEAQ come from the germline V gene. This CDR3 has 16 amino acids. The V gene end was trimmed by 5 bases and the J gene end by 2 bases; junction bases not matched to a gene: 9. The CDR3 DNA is TGTGCCAGCAGCACACCGGGACAGGGTCTTAACACTGAAGCTTTCTTT. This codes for CASSTPGQGLNTEAFF.

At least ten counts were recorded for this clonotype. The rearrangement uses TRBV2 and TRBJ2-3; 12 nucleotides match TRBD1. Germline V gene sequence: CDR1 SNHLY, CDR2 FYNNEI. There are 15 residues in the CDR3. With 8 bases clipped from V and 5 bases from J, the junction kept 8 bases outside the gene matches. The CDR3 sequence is CASVGGQGALDTQYF. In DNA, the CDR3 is TGTGCCAGCGTAGGGGGACAGGGGGCGTTAGATACGCAGTATTTT.

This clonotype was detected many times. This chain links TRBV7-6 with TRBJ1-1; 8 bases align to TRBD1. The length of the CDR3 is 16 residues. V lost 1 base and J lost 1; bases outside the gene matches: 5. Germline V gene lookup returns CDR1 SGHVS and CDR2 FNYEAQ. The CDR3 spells CASSLEDRGPNTEAFF. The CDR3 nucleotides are TGTGCCAGCAGCTTAGAAGACAGGGGCCCGAACACTGAAGCTTTCTTT.

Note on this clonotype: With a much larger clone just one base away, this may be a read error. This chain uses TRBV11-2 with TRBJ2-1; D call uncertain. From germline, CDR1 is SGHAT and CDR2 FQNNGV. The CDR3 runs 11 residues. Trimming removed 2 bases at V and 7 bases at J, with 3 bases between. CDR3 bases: TGTGCCAGCAGCTTACAGAATGAGCAGTTCTTC. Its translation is CASSLQNEQFF.

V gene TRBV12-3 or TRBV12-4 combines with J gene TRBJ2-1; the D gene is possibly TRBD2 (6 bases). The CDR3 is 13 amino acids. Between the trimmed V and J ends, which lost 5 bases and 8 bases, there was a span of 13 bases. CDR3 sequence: CASSPGVYYEQFF. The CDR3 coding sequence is TGTGCCAGCAGTCCGGGGGTTTACTATGAGCAGTTCTTC.

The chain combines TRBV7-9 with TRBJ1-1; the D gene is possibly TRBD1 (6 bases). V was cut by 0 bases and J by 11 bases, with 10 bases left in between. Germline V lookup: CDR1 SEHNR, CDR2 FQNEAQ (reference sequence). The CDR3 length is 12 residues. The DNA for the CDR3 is TGTGCCAGCAGCTTAGCACAGGGAGGCGCTTTCTTT. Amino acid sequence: CASSLAQGGAFF.

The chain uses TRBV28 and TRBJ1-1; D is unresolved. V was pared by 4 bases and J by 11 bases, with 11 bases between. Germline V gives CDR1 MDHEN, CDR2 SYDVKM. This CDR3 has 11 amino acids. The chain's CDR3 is CASSYWVYAFF. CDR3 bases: TGTGCCAGCAGTTATTGGGTATACGCTTTCTTT.

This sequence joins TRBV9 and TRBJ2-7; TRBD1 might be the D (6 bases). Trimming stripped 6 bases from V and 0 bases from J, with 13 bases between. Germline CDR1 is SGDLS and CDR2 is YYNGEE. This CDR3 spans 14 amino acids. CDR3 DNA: TGTGCCAGCAACCCAACAGGGAGCTCCTACGAGCAGTACTTC. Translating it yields CASNPTGSSYEQYF.

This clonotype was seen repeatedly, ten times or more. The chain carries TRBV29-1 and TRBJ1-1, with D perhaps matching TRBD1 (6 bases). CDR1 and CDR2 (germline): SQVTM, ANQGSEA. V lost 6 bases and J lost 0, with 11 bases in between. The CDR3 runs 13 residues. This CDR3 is CSVEGGMNTEAFF. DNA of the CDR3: TGCAGCGTCGAGGGGGGAATGAACACTGAAGCTTTCTTT.

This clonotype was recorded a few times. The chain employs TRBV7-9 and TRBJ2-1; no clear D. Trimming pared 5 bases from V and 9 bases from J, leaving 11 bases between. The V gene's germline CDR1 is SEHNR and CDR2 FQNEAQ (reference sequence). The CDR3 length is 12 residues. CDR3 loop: CASSVRSSEQFF. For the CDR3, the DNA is TGTGCCAGCAGCGTCCGGTCGTCTGAGCAGTTCTTC.

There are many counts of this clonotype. This chain's CDR3 is CASSIIDRGRPDVYNEQFF. In DNA form, the CDR3 reads TGTGCCAGTAGTATAATCGACAGGGGGAGACCAGATGTCTACAATGAGCAGTTCTTC. The chain employs TRBV19 and TRBJ2-1; 9 nucleotides agree with TRBD1. This CDR3 comprises 19 residues. CDR1 is LNHDA and CDR2 is SQIVND in the germline V gene (reference sequence). J gave up 3 bases and V 2 bases, and 14 bases lay outside the gene matches.

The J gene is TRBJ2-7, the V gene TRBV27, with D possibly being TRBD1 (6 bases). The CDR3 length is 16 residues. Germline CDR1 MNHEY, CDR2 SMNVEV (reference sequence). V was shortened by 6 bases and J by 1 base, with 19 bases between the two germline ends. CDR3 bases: TGTGCCAGCAGCCAGGGGTGGGGGCCGAGTTCCTACGAGCAGTACTTC. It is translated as CASSQGWGPSSYEQYF.

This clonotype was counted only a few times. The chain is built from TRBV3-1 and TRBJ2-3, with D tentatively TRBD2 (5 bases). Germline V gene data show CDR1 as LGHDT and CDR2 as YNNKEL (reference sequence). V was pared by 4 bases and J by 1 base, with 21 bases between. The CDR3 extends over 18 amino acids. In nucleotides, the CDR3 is TGTGCCAGCAGCCCCCCCTGGCCTAGCCGGTTACGCACAGATACGCAGTATTTT. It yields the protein CASSPPWPSRLRTDTQYF.

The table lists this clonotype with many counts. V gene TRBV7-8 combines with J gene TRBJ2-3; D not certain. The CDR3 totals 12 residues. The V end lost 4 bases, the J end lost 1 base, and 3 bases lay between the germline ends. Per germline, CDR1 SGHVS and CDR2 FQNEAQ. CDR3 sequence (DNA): TGTGCCAGCAGCTCACGCACAGATACGCAGTATTTT. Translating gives CASSSRTDTQYF.

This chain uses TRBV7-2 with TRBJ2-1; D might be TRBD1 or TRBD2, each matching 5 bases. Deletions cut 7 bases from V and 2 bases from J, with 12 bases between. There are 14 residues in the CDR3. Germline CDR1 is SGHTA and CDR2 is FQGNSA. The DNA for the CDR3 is TGTGCCAGCACCCTGGGGGTAGCCTACAATGAGCAGTTCTTC. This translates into CASTLGVAYNEQFF.

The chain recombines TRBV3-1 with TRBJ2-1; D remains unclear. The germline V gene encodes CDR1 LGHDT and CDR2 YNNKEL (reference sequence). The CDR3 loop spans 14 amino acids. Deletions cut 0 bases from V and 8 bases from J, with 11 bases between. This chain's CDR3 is CASSQEGSTYEQFF. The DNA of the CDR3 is TGTGCCAGCAGCCAAGAAGGCAGCACCTATGAGCAGTTCTTC.

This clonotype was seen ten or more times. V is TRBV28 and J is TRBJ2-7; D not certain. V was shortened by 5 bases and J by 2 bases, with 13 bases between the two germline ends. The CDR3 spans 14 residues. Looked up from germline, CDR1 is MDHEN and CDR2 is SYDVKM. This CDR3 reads CASSPVLSTYEQYF. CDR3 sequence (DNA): TGTGCCAGCAGTCCCGTTTTGAGTACCTACGAGCAGTACTTC.

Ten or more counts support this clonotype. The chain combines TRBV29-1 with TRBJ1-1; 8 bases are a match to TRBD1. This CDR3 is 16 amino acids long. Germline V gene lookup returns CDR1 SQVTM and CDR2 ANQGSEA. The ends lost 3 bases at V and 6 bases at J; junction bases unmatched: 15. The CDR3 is CSVDIQGAAFMPEAFF. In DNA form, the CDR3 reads TGCAGCGTTGATATCCAGGGGGCCGCATTTATGCCTGAAGCTTTCTTT.

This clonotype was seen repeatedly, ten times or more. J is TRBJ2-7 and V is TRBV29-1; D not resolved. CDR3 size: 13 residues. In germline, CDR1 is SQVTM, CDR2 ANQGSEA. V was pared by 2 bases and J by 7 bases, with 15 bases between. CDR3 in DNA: TGCAGCGTTGAAAAGACGGACCCCTGGGAGCAGTACTTC. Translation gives CSVEKTDPWEQYF.